These 5 T cell receptor beta chains originate from one sample sequenced in a study of shared clonotypes between healthy human individuals. This table comes from immunoSEQ multiplex PCR, and its TCRdb copy is limited to in-frame clones, with some not included. Of a few million clones in the sample, approximately 93% were seen once. Specimen: naive CD4+ T cells from PBMCs. Subset here: CD45RA+ positively selected. These receptors came from a man between 18 and 29 years old in good health. Some clones in this sample may be carry-over from other donors' samples.

The chain has TRBV7-8 and TRBJ2-7; 7 bases map to TRBD2. CDR3 length equals 15 residues. The germline V gene encodes CDR1 SGHVS and CDR2 FQNEAQ. J lost 4 bases, V lost 3 bases, and 9 bases had no gene match. The DNA of the CDR3 is TGTGCCAGCAGCTTGGGGCAGGGAGGGTTTTACGAGCAGTACTTC. It encodes CASSLGQGGFYEQYF.

This chain links TRBV5-5 with TRBJ2-7; 7 bases agree with TRBD1. V was clipped by 1 base and J by 5 bases; unmatched bases: 6. CDR3 length: 14 residues. Germline-derived CDR1 and CDR2 are SGHKS and YYEKEE (reference sequence). The chain's CDR3 is CASSLMTGLDEQYF. In DNA form, the CDR3 reads TGTGCCAGCAGCTTGATGACAGGGCTGGACGAGCAGTACTTC.

The V and J genes are TRBV5-6 and TRBJ1-4; 7 bases map to TRBD1. The CDR3 is 19 amino acids. Germline values: CDR1 SGHDT, CDR2 YYEEEE. The J segment lost 11 bases and the V segment lost 0 bases, leaving 22 bases of the junction unmatched. CDR3 in amino acids: CASSLVRTGSRALMSKLFF. The CDR3 coding sequence is TGTGCCAGCAGCTTGGTGAGGACAGGATCCAGGGCTCTAATGAGCAAACTGTTTTTT.

This clone was seen just once. V gene TRBV5-1 combines with J gene TRBJ2-3, with 12 bases fitting TRBD2. Per germline, CDR1 SGHRS and CDR2 YFSETQ. V shed 0 bases and J 2 bases; nucleotides not matched to a gene: 7. The CDR3 runs 18 residues. CDR3: CASSLGPTSGRSTDTQYF. The CDR3 DNA reads TGCGCCAGCAGCTTGGGGCCAACTAGCGGGAGGTCCACAGATACGCAGTATTTT.

The gene calls are TRBV6-1 and TRBJ2-5; 7 nucleotides match TRBD2. Germline lookup yields CDR1 MNHNS and CDR2 SASEGT. J gave up 0 bases and V 6 bases, and 4 bases lay outside the gene matches. This CDR3 is 14 amino acids long. The DNA for the CDR3 is TGTGCCAGCAGAAGAGCGGGGAACCAAGAGACCCAGTACTTC. It specifies CASRRAGNQETQYF.